This TCR beta chain was recovered during a study of blood T cell repertoires in COVID-19. About the research overall: Specimens from acute and convalescent COVID-19 originated in the United States, Italy and Spain. From T cells, B-cell-depleted T cells, or PBMCs came the material, which was cDNA or gDNA.

Authors' data handling: Estimated nucleated cell counts came from reference gene primer amplification. Sequencing used immunoSEQ multiplex PCR; TCRdb keeps in-frame clones, though not all of them. The V and J calls and clone size are taken from that table; D and trimming were inferred from the DNA. The sample lists roughly 120,000 clones, about 80% occurring once. Germline V gene sequence: CDR1 GTSNPN, CDR2 SVGIG (reference sequence). The CDR3 runs 12 residues. The ends were cut back, 2 bases at V and 5 bases at J, with 10 bases in the middle. J is TRBJ2-7 and V is TRBV30; D is perhaps TRBD2 (5 bases). The clonotype comes from a man aged 65 to 79 with acute or convalescent COVID-19. The source material was peripheral blood. The CDR3 DNA follows: TGTGCCTGGAGTTATAACGGGGACGAGCAGTACTTC. Translated: CAWSYNGDEQYF.